The 28 T cell receptor beta chains reported below all come from one sample, sequenced in a study of cytomegalovirus exposure and HLA in healthy donors. The PCR employed 60 Vbeta primers together with 13 Jbeta primers. Sequencing was performed with immunoSEQ multiplex PCR; in TCRdb, only in-frame clones are kept and a portion is missing. The sample shows 180,000 or so clones, 60% to 80% of them seen only once. The specimen was PBMCs. The receptors derive from a man aged 35-49 years in good health and CMV-seropositive.

This clone was counted once. This sequence joins TRBV25-1 and TRBJ2-5; D is ambiguous. There are 12 residues in the CDR3. V was pared by 6 bases and J by 5 bases, with 10 bases between. Germline V CDR1 and CDR2: MGHDK, SYGVNS. The CDR3, as DNA: TGTGCCAGCAGCGCTGTGGGCGAGACCCAGTACTTC. Its protein product is CASSAVGETQYF.

V and J are TRBV6-5 and TRBJ2-1; 7 positions match TRBD1. There are 14 residues in the CDR3. Trimming cost V 4 bases and J 3 bases; bases outside gene matches: 3. Germline V gives CDR1 MNHEY, CDR2 SVGAGI. CDR3 in DNA: TGTGCCAGCAGTTGGGACAGCGTCTACAATGAGCAGTTCTTC. Its protein is CASSWDSVYNEQFF.

V and J are TRBV6-5 and TRBJ2-5; D not certain. The J call may not be correct, given that the DNA end is closer to TRBJ2-7. This CDR3 comprises 16 residues. Germline V gene data show CDR1 as MNHEY and CDR2 as SVGAGI. The CDR3 is CASSYSSARSSYEQYF. Here the CDR3 DNA reads TGTGCCAGCAGTTACTCCTCGGCTAGGAGCTCCTACGAGCAGTACTTC.

This chain links TRBV19 with TRBJ1-5; TRBD1 matches 7 bases. Germline V gene sequence: CDR1 LNHDA, CDR2 SQIVND (reference sequence). This CDR3 comprises 15 residues. Trimming cost V 5 bases and J 1 base; bases outside gene matches: 5. CDR3 in amino acids: CASSLTGMSNQPQHF. The CDR3 DNA reads as TGTGCCAGTAGTTTGACAGGGATGAGCAATCAGCCCCAGCATTTT.

In its sample, this clone was seen a few times. The rearrangement links TRBV2 to TRBJ1-2, with D maybe TRBD1 (5 bases). This CDR3 region has 13 residues. V was cut by 2 bases and J by 8 bases, with 12 bases left in between. Germline loops: CDR1 SNHLY, CDR2 FYNNEI. The CDR3 DNA reads as TGTGCCAGCAGTGAACAGGGTGCGGTCGGCTACACCTTC. This gives the protein CASSEQGAVGYTF.

The table lists this clone with a count of one. This sequence joins TRBV4-1 and TRBJ2-7, with 7 bases lining up with TRBD2. The CDR3 is 17 amino acids. From germline, CDR1 is MGHRA and CDR2 YSYEKL. V lost 0 bases to trimming and J lost 7 bases; unmatched junction nucleotides: 15. DNA for the CDR3: TGCGCCAGCAGCCAAGAGGGGACGGGAGGTATCCTGGGGGAGCAGTACTTC. This encodes CASSQEGTGGILGEQYF.

The DNA for the CDR3 is TGCAGCGTTGAAGGGGGTGGCGGGCTAGGAGCTTTCTTT. Translated: CSVEGGGGLGAFF. This chain uses TRBV29-1 with TRBJ1-1; no definite D call. Germline CDR1 is SQVTM and CDR2 is ANQGSEA. Trimming took 1 base from V and 10 from J, leaving 16 bases between them. The CDR3 consists of 13 residues.

A remark on this clone: The junction departs from germline at one end; a sequencing error may be responsible. The chain combines TRBV29-1 with TRBJ2-6; possible D gene TRBD1, 5 bases. CDR1 and CDR2 (germline): SQVTM, ANQGSEA. The CDR3 length is 13 residues. CDR3 loop: CSVRTSGANGLTF. CDR3 nucleotide sequence: TGCAGCGTCCGGACCTCTGGGGCCAACGGCCTGACTTTC.

DNA for the CDR3: TGCGCCAGCAGCTCCCAGGGTAGCGGGAGTGAGAATGAGCAGTTCTTC. It encodes CASSSQGSGSENEQFF. V and J are TRBV5-1 and TRBJ2-1; 9 bases agree with TRBD2. Per the germline V gene, CDR1 is SGHRS and CDR2 is YFSETQ. This CDR3 region has 16 residues. J was trimmed by 7 bases and V by 3 bases; bases with no gene match: 11.

This chain links TRBV2 with TRBJ2-6, with D hard to call. The CDR3 length is 14 residues. Trimming took off 6 bases at V and 0 bases at J, with 6 bases between the two ends. Germline CDR1 reads SNHLY; CDR2 reads FYNNEI. CDR3 bases: TGTGCCAGCAGGCCGAGCTCTGGGGCCAACGTCCTGACTTTC. Translation gives CASRPSSGANVLTF.

This chain connects TRBV11-2 to TRBJ1-3; tentative D call: TRBD1 (5 bases). CDR1 and CDR2 (germline): SGHAT, FQNNGV. V dropped 2 bases and J dropped 5 bases, with 13 bases sitting between them. There are 15 residues in the CDR3. The CDR3 loop reads CASSLTGERRNTIYF. CDR3 DNA: TGTGCCAGCAGCTTAACGGGGGAGAGAAGAAACACCATATATTTT.

V gene TRBV19 combines with J gene TRBJ2-7, with TRBD1 matching 7 bases. CDR1 and CDR2 from the germline V gene are LNHDA and SQIVND (reference sequence). The ends lost 3 bases at V and 6 bases at J; junction bases unmatched: 8. This CDR3 contains 14 residues. The CDR3 reads CASSMWQGESEQYF. CDR3 coding DNA: TGTGCCAGTAGTATGTGGCAGGGGGAGTCCGAGCAGTACTTC.

V is TRBV5-1 and J is TRBJ2-3, with 9 bases lining up with TRBD2. V trimming: 3 bases; J trimming: 6 bases; junction bases outside the gene matches: 5. This CDR3 comprises 14 residues. CDR1 SGHRS and CDR2 YFSETQ come from the germline V gene. For the CDR3, the DNA is TGCGCCAGCAGCTCAGTAGCGGGGGTGGATACGCAGTATTTT. Translation gives CASSSVAGVDTQYF.

The V and J genes are TRBV13 and TRBJ2-7; 13 nucleotides agree with TRBD2. This CDR3 has 15 amino acids. CDR1 and CDR2 from the germline V gene are PRHDT and FYEKMQ (reference sequence). J gave up 7 bases and V 6 bases, and 9 bases lay outside the gene matches. The CDR3 region has the DNA TGTGCCAGCAGTCCTCCGGGACTAGCGGGGACTGAGCAGTACTTC. Its translation: CASSPPGLAGTEQYF.

This clone was observed a single time. This sequence joins TRBV5-4 and TRBJ2-5; D might be TRBD2 (5 bases). The end of the DNA is better explained by TRBJ2-7, so the J call may be wrong. This CDR3 spans 15 amino acids. Germline CDR1 is SGHNT and CDR2 is YYREEE (reference sequence). The chain's CDR3 is CASSLVQAGRNEQYF. CDR3 bases: TGTGCCAGCAGCTTGGTGCAGGCGGGTCGGAACGAGCAGTACTTC.

The rearrangement uses TRBV5-5 and TRBJ2-3; 10 nucleotides match TRBD1. The V and J ends lost 4 bases and 2 bases, in that order; junction bases with no gene match: 7. The CDR3 contains 16 residues. Germline CDR1 is SGHKS and CDR2 is YYEKEE (reference sequence). The CDR3 region is CASSPRDRGYTDTQYF. The CDR3 DNA reads as TGTGCCAGCAGCCCCCGGGACAGGGGCTACACAGATACGCAGTATTTT.

The chain couples TRBV6-5 to TRBJ1-1, with TRBD1 matching over 11 bases. CDR3 length equals 16 residues. Unmatched junction bases numbered 10, after V lost 6 bases and J lost 4 bases. Germline loops: CDR1 MNHEY, CDR2 SVGAGI. In DNA, the CDR3 is TGTGCCAGCAGATACACCGGACAGGGGGCTATCACTGAAGCTTTCTTT. Translation gives CASRYTGQGAITEAFF.

The gene calls are TRBV11-3 and TRBJ2-1; 9 bases align to TRBD2. Germline V CDR1 and CDR2: SGHNT, YENEEA. The CDR3 has 17 amino acids. The junction had 5 bases not matched to a gene; V was cut back by 1 base and J by 1 base. For the CDR3, the DNA is TGTGCCAGCAGCTTAGGCGTGACTAGCGGTTCCTACAATGAGCAGTTCTTC. Protein sequence: CASSLGVTSGSYNEQFF.

V usage is TRBV10-3 and J usage is TRBJ2-6; D perhaps matches TRBD1 (5 bases). With 6 bases removed from V and 1 base from J, the gap between germline ends came to 7 bases. Germline values: CDR1 ENHRY, CDR2 SYGVKD. The CDR3 consists of 14 residues. In DNA form, the CDR3 reads TGTGCCATCAGCTCAGGGTCTGGGGCCAACGTCCTGACTTTC. Encoded protein: CAISSGSGANVLTF.

In regard to this clone: The junction departs from germline at one end; a sequencing error may be responsible. This sequence joins TRBV7-8 and TRBJ2-6; 9 bases fit TRBD2. Germline V CDR1 and CDR2: SGHVS, FQNEAQ. The CDR3 spans 18 residues. CDR3 amino acids: CASTLRPREGSGANGLTF. CDR3 in DNA: TGTGCCAGCACCTTGAGACCGCGGGAGGGCTCTGGGGCCAACGGCCTGACTTTC.

This sequence joins TRBV5-1 and TRBJ2-2; D gene ambiguous. The CDR3 is made up of 14 amino acids. The V gene's germline CDR1 is SGHRS and CDR2 YFSETQ. V dropped 5 bases and J dropped 3 bases, with 11 bases sitting between them. This chain's CDR3 is CASRNSPDTGELFF. The CDR3 DNA sequence: TGCGCCAGCAGAAACTCTCCGGACACCGGGGAGCTGTTTTTT.

The V gene is TRBV7-9, the J gene TRBJ1-2; TRBD1 is a possible D gene (5 bases). In germline, CDR1 is SEHNR, CDR2 FQNEAQ (reference sequence). V lost 5 bases to trimming and J lost 14 bases, with 15 bases between them. The CDR3 spans 11 residues. DNA of the CDR3: TGTGCCAGCAGCCGAGACAGTGTGGGTACCTTC. Residues: CASSRDSVGTF.

The chain links TRBV6-4 to TRBJ1-3, with 7 bases lining up with TRBD1. The junction had 12 bases not matched to a gene; V was cut back by 8 bases and J by 5 bases. The CDR3 runs to 15 residues. CDR1 and CDR2 from the germline V gene are MRHNA and SNTAGT. CDR3 amino acids: CASVSPAGGRNTIYF. CDR3 nucleotides: TGTGCCAGCGTGAGTCCGGCAGGGGGTCGAAACACCATATATTTT.

The V gene is TRBV5-6, the J gene TRBJ2-7; 8 bases agree with TRBD2. The CDR3 extends over 15 amino acids. Trimming at V came to 2 bases and at J to 7 bases, leaving 11 bases not matched to a gene. CDR1 is SGHDT and CDR2 is YYEEEE in the germline V gene. The CDR3 spells CASSFDGRARREQYF. The CDR3 DNA reads as TGTGCCAGCAGCTTCGACGGGAGGGCAAGGAGGGAGCAGTACTTC.

The chain carries TRBV6-5 and TRBJ2-1; the match to TRBD1 covers 7 bases. Germline V gives CDR1 MNHEY, CDR2 SVGAGI. Trimming at V came to 6 bases and at J to 0 bases, leaving 5 bases not matched to a gene. This CDR3 comprises 15 residues. In DNA form, the CDR3 reads TGTGCCAGCAGCCGACAGGGCCACTCCTACAATGAGCAGTTCTTC. Translated, it gives CASSRQGHSYNEQFF.

V and J are TRBV5-6 and TRBJ2-3; D might be TRBD2 (6 bases). V was cut by 4 bases and J by 2 bases, with 17 bases left in between. Germline loops: CDR1 SGHDT, CDR2 YYEEEE. The CDR3 has 16 amino acids. The CDR3 region has the DNA TGTGCCAGCAGCCGTACTGGCGGGGCCTACACAGATACGCAGTATTTT. Translated, it gives CASSRTGGAYTDTQYF.

This chain uses TRBV5-6 with TRBJ2-1; 7 nucleotides agree with TRBD2. This CDR3 has 15 amino acids. CDR1 and CDR2 from the germline V gene are SGHDT and YYEEEE. V lost 4 bases to trimming and J lost 6 bases; unmatched junction nucleotides: 10. CDR3 region: CASSPRGRAGNEQFF. The DNA for the CDR3 is TGTGCCAGCAGCCCCCGGGGGAGGGCAGGCAATGAGCAGTTCTTC.

V is TRBV27 and J is TRBJ2-3, with 10 bases matching TRBD2. This CDR3 is built from 14 residues. V was clipped by 9 bases and J by 4 bases; unmatched bases: 7. The germline gives CDR1 MNHEY, CDR2 SMNVEV (reference sequence). For the CDR3, the DNA is TGTGCCAGGCACCTAGCGGGAGTCCCAGATACGCAGTATTTT. Its protein product is CARHLAGVPDTQYF.